This T cell receptor beta chain was sequenced during a study of blood T cell repertoires in COVID-19. Across the whole study: Nucleic acid was either cDNA or gDNA, and it came from T cells, B-cell-depleted T cells, or PBMCs.

CDR1 SGHDN and CDR2 FVKESK come from the germline V gene. Trimming took 0 bases from V and 0 from J, leaving 6 bases between them. The CDR3 length is 16 residues. TCRdb keeps only in-frame clones here, not all; method: immunoSEQ multiplex PCR. The sample holds 250,000 or so clones, around 88% seen once. This clone was counted between two and nine times. Distinct nucleotide sequences in the sample also encode this CDR3. This chain links TRBV14 with TRBJ2-6, with D uncertain. The sample comprised PBMCs or T cells enriched from blood (not recorded which). This sequence originates from a woman aged 40 to 50 with acute COVID-19. Here the CDR3 DNA reads TGTGCCAGCAGCCAAGACCTTCTCTCTGGGGCCAACGTCCTGACTTTC. Translated, it gives CASSQDLLSGANVLTF.